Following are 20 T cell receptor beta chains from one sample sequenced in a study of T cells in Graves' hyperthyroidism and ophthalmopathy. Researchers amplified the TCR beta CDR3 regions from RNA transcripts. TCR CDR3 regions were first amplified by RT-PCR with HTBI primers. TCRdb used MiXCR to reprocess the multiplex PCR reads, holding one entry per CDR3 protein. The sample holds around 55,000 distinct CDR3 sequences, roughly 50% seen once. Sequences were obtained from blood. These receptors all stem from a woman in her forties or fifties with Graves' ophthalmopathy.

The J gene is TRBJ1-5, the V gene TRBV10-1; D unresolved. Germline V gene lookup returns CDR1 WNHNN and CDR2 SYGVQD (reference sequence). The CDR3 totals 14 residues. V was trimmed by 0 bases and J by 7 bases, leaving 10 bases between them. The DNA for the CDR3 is TGCGCCAGCAGTGAGTCAGGGCATAGGCAGCCCCAGCATTTT. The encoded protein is CASSESGHRQPQHF.

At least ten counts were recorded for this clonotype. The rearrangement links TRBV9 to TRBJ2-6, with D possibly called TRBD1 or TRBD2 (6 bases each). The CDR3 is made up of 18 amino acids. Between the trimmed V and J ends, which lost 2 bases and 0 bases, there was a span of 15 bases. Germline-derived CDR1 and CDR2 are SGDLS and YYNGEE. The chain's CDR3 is CASSVNWGRDSGANVLTF. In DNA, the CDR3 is TGTGCCAGCAGCGTTAATTGGGGGCGGGACTCTGGGGCCAACGTCCTGACTTTC.

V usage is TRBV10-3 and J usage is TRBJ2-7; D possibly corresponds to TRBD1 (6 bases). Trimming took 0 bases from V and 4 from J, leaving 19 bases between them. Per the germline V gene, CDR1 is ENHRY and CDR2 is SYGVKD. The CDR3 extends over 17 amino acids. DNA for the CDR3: TGTGCCATCAGTGAGTCGACGCTACAGGGTCCCATTTACGAGCAGTACTTC. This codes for CAISESTLQGPIYEQYF.

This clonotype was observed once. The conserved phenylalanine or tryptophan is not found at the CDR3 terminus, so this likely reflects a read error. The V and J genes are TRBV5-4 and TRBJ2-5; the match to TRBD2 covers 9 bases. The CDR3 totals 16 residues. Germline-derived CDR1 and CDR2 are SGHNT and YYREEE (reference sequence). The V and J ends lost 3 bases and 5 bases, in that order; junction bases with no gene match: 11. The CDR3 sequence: CASSSTLGGGEETQYC. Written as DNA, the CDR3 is TGTGCCAGCAGCTCCACACTTGGCGGGGGGGAGGAGACCCAGTACTGC.

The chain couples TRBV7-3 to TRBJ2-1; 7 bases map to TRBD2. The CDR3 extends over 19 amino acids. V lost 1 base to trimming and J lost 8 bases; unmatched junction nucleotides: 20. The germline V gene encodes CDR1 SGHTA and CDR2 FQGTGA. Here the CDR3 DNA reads TGTGCCAGCAGCTTAATTTGCATCCCGGGGGGTGTAGGGATGCATGAGCAGTTCTTC. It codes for CASSLICIPGGVGMHEQFF.

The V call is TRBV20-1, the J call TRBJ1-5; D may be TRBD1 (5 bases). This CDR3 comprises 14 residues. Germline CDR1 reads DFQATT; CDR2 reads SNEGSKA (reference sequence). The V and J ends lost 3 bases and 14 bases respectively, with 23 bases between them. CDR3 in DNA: TGCAGTGCTAGGCCTGGGAGGACACCCAACAATGAGCATTTT. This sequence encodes CSARPGRTPNNEHF.

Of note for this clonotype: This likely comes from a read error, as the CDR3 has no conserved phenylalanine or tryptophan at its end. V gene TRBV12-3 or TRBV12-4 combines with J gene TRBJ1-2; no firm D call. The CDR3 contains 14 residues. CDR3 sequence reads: CASSLETGNCGYTL. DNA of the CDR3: TGTGCCAGCAGTTTAGAGACGGGGAACTGTGGCTACACCCTC.

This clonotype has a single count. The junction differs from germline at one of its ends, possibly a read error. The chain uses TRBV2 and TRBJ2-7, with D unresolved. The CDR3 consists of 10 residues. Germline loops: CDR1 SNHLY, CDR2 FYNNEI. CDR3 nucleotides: TGTACCAACAGTGGCTACCAGCAGTACTTC. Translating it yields CTNSGYQQYF.

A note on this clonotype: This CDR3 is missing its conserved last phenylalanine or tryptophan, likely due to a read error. CDR3: CASSFGQDYGYTL. CDR3 DNA: TGTGCCAGCAGCTTCGGACAGGATTATGGCTACACCCTC. The V gene is TRBV14, the J gene TRBJ1-2; 7 bases map to TRBD1. Germline values: CDR1 SGHDN, CDR2 FVKESK. The CDR3 runs 13 residues. V dropped 5 bases and J dropped 5; count of bases not matched to a gene: 5.

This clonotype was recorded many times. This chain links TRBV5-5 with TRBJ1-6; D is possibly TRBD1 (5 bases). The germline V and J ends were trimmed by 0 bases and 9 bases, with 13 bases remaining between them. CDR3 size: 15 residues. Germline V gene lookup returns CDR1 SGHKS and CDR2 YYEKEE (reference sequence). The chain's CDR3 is CASSLDRPVLSPLHF. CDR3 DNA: TGTGCCAGCAGCTTGGACAGGCCGGTGCTTTCACCCCTCCACTTT.

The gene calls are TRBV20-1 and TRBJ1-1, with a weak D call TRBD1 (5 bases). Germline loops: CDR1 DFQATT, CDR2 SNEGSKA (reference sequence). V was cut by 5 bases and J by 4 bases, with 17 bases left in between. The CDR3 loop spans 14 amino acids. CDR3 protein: CSAPWGGVATEAFF. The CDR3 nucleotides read TGCAGTGCTCCCTGGGGGGGGGTTGCCACTGAAGCTTTCTTT.

The CDR3 reads CASSATATGANVLTF. CDR3 sequence (DNA): TGTGCCAGCAGCGCCACGGCCACTGGGGCCAACGTCCTGACTTTC. The rearrangement uses TRBV9 and TRBJ2-6; unclear D gene. The germline V gene encodes CDR1 SGDLS and CDR2 YYNGEE. V was trimmed by 3 bases and J by 2 bases, leaving 9 bases between them. There are 15 residues in the CDR3.

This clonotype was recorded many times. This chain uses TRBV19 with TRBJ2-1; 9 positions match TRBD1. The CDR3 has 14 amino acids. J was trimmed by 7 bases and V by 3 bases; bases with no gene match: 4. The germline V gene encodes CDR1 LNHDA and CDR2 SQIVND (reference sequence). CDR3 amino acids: CASSIGQGRNEQFF. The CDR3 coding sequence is TGTGCCAGTAGTATTGGACAGGGGAGGAATGAGCAGTTCTTC.

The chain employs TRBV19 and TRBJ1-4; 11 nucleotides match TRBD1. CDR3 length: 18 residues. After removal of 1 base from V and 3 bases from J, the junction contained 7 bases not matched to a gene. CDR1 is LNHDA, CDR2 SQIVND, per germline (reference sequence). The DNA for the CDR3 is TGTGCCAGTAGTATAGGTTCCCGGACAGGGGGCCCTAATGAAAAACTGTTTTTT. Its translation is CASSIGSRTGGPNEKLFF.

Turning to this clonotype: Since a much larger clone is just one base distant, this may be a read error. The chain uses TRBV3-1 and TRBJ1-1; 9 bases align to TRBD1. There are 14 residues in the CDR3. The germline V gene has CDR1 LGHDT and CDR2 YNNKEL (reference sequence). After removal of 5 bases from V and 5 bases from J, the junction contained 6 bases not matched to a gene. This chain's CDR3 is CASSGGDRGTEAFF. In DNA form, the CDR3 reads TGTGCCAGCAGCGGAGGAGACAGGGGGACTGAAGCTTTCTTT.

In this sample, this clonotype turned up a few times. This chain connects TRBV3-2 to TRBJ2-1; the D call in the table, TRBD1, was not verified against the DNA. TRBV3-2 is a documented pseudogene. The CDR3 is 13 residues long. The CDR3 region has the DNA TGTGCCAGCAGCCAAGACCGGACAGTGGGGCAGTTCTTC. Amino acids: CASSQDRTVGQFF.

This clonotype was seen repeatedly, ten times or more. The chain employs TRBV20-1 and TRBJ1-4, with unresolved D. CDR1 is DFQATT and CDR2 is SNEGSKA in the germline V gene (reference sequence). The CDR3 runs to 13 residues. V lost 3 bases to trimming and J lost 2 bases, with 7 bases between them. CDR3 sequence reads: CSASGVTNEKLFF. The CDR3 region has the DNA TGCAGTGCTAGTGGGGTTACTAATGAAAAACTGTTTTTT.

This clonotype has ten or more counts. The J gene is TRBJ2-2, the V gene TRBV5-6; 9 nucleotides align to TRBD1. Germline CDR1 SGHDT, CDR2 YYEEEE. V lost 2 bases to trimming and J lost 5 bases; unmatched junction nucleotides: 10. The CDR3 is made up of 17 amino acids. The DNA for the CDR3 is TGTGCCAGCAGCTTACGGTTGACAGGGGGAGATACCGGGGAGCTGTTTTTT. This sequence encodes CASSLRLTGGDTGELFF.

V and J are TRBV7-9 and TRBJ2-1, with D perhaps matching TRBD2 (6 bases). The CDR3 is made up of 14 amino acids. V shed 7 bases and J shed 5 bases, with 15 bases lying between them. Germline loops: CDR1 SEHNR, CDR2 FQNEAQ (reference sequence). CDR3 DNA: TGTGCCAGCAACTCCTGGACTACTGACAATGAGCAGTTCTTC. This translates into CASNSWTTDNEQFF.

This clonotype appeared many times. This chain's CDR3 is CASSFKGGPYNEQFF. The CDR3 nucleotides are TGTGCCAGCAGCTTTAAGGGGGGGCCATACAATGAGCAGTTCTTC. The V and J genes are TRBV7-9 and TRBJ2-1; possible D gene TRBD2, 7 bases. The CDR3 totals 15 residues. In germline, CDR1 is SEHNR, CDR2 FQNEAQ (reference sequence). V dropped 3 bases and J dropped 4 bases, with 13 bases sitting between them.